A single sample gave rise to the 13 T cell receptor beta chains below, sequenced in a study of OX40 agonist ivuxolimab in advanced cancers. Repertoires were generated with immunoSEQ multiplex PCR, while TCRdb's copy carries only in-frame clones and drops some. The sample includes around 63,000 clones, around 87% of them seen just once. The sample here was CD4+ or CD8+ T cells sorted from blood, taken in a trial of the OX40 agonist ivuxolimab. The receptors originated from an adult with an advanced solid tumor such as melanoma, head and neck, liver or kidney cancer.

The chain has TRBV29-1 and TRBJ2-7, with 8 bases that match TRBD1. The CDR3 sequence is 15 residues long. Germline values: CDR1 SQVTM, CDR2 ANQGSEA. J was trimmed by 2 bases and V by 7 bases; bases with no gene match: 13. CDR3 region: CSAEIGTGVTYEQYF. For the CDR3, the DNA is TGCAGCGCCGAGATTGGGACAGGCGTAACCTACGAGCAGTACTTC.

This clone has just a few counts. The chain links TRBV5-4 to TRBJ2-5; TRBD2 agrees at 9 bases. Per germline, CDR1 SGHNT and CDR2 YYREEE (reference sequence). J gave up 4 bases and V 4 bases, and 11 bases lay outside the gene matches. This CDR3 comprises 16 residues. CDR3 coding DNA: TGTGCCAGCAGCCGGACAGCGGGAGGAGAAGGAGAGACCCAGTACTTC. It yields the protein CASSRTAGGEGETQYF.

This clone has only a few counts. The genes are TRBV28 and TRBJ2-7; D uncertain. V lost 1 base and J 6 bases, leaving 4 bases between the germline ends. The CDR3 spans 11 residues. The germline gives CDR1 MDHEN, CDR2 SYDVKM. The CDR3 loop reads CASSLFVEQYF. Written as DNA, the CDR3 is TGTGCCAGCAGTTTATTCGTCGAGCAGTACTTC.

The V call is TRBV28, the J call TRBJ1-5; a possible D gene is TRBD1 (5 bases). V lost 8 bases and J 1 base, leaving 9 bases between the germline ends. Germline V CDR1 and CDR2: MDHEN, SYDVKM. The CDR3 has 13 residues. The CDR3, as DNA: TGTGCCAGCTCCTACAGGAGCAATCAGCCCCAGCATTTT. Its translation is CASSYRSNQPQHF.

In this sample, this clone turned up a few times. The V gene is TRBV28, the J gene TRBJ1-5, with D unresolved. The CDR3 spans 12 residues. The V gene lost 8 bases and the J gene lost 6 bases, with 11 bases spanning the gap. CDR1 and CDR2 from the germline V gene are MDHEN and SYDVKM. CDR3 DNA sequence: TGTGCCAGCTCCTCGTATAGTCAGCCCCAGCATTTT. This gives the protein CASSSYSQPQHF.

The chain has TRBV9 and TRBJ2-1; 7 nucleotides agree with TRBD2. This CDR3 comprises 15 residues. CDR1 is SGDLS, CDR2 YYNGEE, per germline. Trimming at V came to 0 bases and at J to 4 bases, leaving 4 bases not matched to a gene. The CDR3 here is CASSVAWGGYNEQFF. Written as DNA, the CDR3 is TGTGCCAGCAGCGTAGCTTGGGGGGGGTACAATGAGCAGTTCTTC. Full variable domain (outside the CDR3, taken from reference TRBV9 and TRBJ2-1): DSGVTQTPKHLITATGQRVTLRCSPRSGDLSVYWYQQSLDQGLQFLIQYYNGEERAKGNILERFSAQQFPDLHSELNLSSLELGDSALYFCASSVAWGGYNEQFFGPGTRLTVL.

V gene TRBV6-1 combines with J gene TRBJ1-5; no clear D. This CDR3 spans 13 amino acids. Trimming took 4 bases from V and 9 from J, leaving 13 bases between them. Germline-derived CDR1 and CDR2 are MNHNS and SASEGT. In nucleotides, the CDR3 is TGTGCCAGCAGTGCGTGGCAGGTGGGGCCCCAGCATTTT. Protein sequence: CASSAWQVGPQHF.

The rearrangement joins TRBV5-6 to TRBJ1-6; D not resolved. Between the trimmed V and J ends, which lost 3 bases and 4 bases, there was a span of 11 bases. Germline CDR1 SGHDT, CDR2 YYEEEE. The CDR3 is 15 residues long. The CDR3 sequence is CASSSFGNYNSPLHF. CDR3 DNA: TGTGCCAGCAGCTCCTTCGGGAATTATAATTCACCCCTCCACTTT.

The CDR3 nucleotides are TGTGCCAGCAGTGCGACAGGGCAATCACCCCTCCACTTT. Amino acid sequence: CASSATGQSPLHF. The J gene is TRBJ1-6, the V gene TRBV6-4, with TRBD1 matching 7 bases. The CDR3 sequence is 13 residues long. The germline gives CDR1 MRHNA, CDR2 SNTAGT. V lost 4 bases to trimming and J lost 10 bases; unmatched junction nucleotides: 4.

The CDR3 protein is CASSFYLTGSYEQYF. CDR3 DNA sequence: TGCGCCAGCAGCTTTTACCTGACAGGTTCCTACGAGCAGTACTTC. V usage is TRBV5-1 and J usage is TRBJ2-7; tentatively, D is TRBD1 (6 bases). V was cut by 2 bases and J by 1 base, with 13 bases left in between. The CDR3 totals 15 residues. From germline, CDR1 is SGHRS and CDR2 YFSETQ.

This chain links TRBV5-5 with TRBJ2-7; D tentatively reads TRBD1 or TRBD2 (5 bases each). With 4 bases removed from V and 4 bases from J, the gap between germline ends came to 18 bases. Germline V CDR1 and CDR2: SGHKS, YYEKEE (reference sequence). The CDR3 is 15 amino acids. This CDR3 is CASSVYGGGWYEQYF. The CDR3 DNA sequence: TGTGCCAGCAGCGTATATGGGGGTGGTTGGTACGAGCAGTACTTC.

The chain has TRBV2 and TRBJ1-2, with D perhaps TRBD1 (5 bases). The V end lost 5 bases, the J end lost 4 bases, and 11 bases lay between the germline ends. CDR1 SNHLY and CDR2 FYNNEI come from the germline V gene. The CDR3 is 13 amino acids. DNA of the CDR3: TGTGCCAGCAGTTATGACAGCAGCTATGGCTACACCTTC. Translated: CASSYDSSYGYTF.

The rearrangement joins TRBV28 to TRBJ2-7, with 8 bases matching TRBD2. In germline, CDR1 is MDHEN, CDR2 SYDVKM. With V trimmed by 4 bases and J by 5 bases, 4 bases remained unmatched. The CDR3 is made up of 13 amino acids. The CDR3 loop reads CASSSGTRNEQYF. The CDR3 coding sequence is TGTGCCAGCAGTTCCGGGACTAGGAACGAGCAGTACTTC.